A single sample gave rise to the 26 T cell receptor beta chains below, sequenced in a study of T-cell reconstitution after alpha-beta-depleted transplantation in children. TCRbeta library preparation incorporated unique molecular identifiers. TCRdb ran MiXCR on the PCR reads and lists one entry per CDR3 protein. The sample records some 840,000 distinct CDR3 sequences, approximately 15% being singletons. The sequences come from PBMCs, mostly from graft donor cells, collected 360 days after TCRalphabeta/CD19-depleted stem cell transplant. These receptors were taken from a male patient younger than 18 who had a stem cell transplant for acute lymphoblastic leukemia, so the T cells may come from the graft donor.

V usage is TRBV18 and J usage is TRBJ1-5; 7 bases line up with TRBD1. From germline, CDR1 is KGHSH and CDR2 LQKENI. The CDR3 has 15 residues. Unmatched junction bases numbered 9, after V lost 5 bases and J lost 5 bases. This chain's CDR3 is CASSATGKEYQPQHF. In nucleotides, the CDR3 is TGTGCCAGCTCAGCGACAGGGAAGGAGTATCAGCCCCAGCATTTT. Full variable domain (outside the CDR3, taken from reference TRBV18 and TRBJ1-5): NAGVMQNPRHLVRRRGQEARLRCSPMKGHSHVYWYRQLPEEGLKFMVYLQKENIIDESGMPKERFSAEFPKEGPSILRIQQVVRGDSAAYFCASSATGKEYQPQHFGDGTRLSIL.

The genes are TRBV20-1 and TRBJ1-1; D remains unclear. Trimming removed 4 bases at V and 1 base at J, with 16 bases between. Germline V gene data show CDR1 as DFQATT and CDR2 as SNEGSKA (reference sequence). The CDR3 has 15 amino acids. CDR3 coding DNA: TGCAGTGCTAAGCATATGGGAGGGAGGAACACTGAAGCTTTCTTT. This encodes CSAKHMGGRNTEAFF.

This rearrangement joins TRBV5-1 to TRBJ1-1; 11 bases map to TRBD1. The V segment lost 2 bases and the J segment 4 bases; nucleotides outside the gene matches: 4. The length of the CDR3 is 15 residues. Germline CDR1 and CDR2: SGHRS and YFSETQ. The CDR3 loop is CASSFWTGGVTEAFF. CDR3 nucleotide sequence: TGCGCCAGCAGCTTCTGGACAGGGGGCGTCACTGAAGCTTTCTTT.

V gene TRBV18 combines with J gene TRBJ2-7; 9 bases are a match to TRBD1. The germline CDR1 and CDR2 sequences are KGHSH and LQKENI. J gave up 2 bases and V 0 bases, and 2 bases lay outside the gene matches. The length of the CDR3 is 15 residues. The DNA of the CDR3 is TGTGCCAGCTCACCACCTAGGACAGGGGCCTACGAGCAGTACTTC. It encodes CASSPPRTGAYEQYF. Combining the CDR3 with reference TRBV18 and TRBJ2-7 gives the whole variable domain NAGVMQNPRHLVRRRGQEARLRCSPMKGHSHVYWYRQLPEEGLKFMVYLQKENIIDESGMPKERFSAEFPKEGPSILRIQQVVRGDSAAYFCASSPPRTGAYEQYFGPGTRLTVT.

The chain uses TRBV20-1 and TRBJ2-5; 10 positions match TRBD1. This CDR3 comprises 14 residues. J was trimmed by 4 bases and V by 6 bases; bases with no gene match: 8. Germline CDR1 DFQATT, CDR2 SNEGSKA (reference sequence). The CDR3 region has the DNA TGCAGTGCCCCGAGGACAGGGGGAGTAGAGACCCAGTACTTC. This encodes CSAPRTGGVETQYF.

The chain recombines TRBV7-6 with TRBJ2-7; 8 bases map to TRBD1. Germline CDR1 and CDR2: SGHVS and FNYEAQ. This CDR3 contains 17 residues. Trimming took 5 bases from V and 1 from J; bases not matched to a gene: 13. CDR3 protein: CASSPRTGMARSYEQYF. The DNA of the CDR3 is TGTGCCAGCAGCCCGAGGACAGGGATGGCACGATCCTACGAGCAGTACTTC.

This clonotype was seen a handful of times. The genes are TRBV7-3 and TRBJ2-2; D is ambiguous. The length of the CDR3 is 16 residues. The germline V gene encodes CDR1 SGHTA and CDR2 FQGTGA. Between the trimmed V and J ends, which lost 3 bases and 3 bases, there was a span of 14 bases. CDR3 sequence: CASSFLDGAHTGELFF. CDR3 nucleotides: TGTGCCAGCAGCTTCCTTGACGGAGCCCACACCGGGGAGCTGTTTTTT.

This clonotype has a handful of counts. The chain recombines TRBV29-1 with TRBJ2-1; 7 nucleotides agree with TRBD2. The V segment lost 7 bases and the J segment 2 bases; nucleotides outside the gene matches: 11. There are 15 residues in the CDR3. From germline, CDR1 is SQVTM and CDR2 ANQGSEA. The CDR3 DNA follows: TGCAGCGCCCGAAGGCTAGCGGACACCTACAATGAGCAGTTCTTC. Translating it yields CSARRLADTYNEQFF.

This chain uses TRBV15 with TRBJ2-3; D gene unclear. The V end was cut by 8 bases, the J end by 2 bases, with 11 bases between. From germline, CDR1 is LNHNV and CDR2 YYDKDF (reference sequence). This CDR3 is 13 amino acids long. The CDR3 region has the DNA TGTGCCACCGGAGCATATCTCACAGATACGCAGTATTTT. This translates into CATGAYLTDTQYF.

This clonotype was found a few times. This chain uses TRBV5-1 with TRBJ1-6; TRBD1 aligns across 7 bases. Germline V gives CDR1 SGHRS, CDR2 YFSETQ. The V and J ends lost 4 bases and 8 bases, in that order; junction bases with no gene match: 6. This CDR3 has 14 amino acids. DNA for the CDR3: TGCGCCAGCAGCCCCCGACAGGGAGATTCACCCCTCCACTTT. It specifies CASSPRQGDSPLHF.

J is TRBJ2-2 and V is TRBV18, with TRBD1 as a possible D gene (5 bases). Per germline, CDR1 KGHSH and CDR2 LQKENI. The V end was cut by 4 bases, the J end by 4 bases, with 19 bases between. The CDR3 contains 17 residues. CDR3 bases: TGTGCCAGCTCACGACGTACGACAGAAGTAGTCACCGGGGAGCTGTTTTTT. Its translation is CASSRRTTEVVTGELFF.

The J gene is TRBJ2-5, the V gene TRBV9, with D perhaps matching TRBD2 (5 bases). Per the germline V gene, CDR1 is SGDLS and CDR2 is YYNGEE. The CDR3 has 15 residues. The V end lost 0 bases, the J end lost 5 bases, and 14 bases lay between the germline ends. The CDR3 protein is CASSVGLLGDETQYF. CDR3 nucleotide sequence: TGTGCCAGCAGCGTAGGGTTGTTGGGAGACGAGACCCAGTACTTC.

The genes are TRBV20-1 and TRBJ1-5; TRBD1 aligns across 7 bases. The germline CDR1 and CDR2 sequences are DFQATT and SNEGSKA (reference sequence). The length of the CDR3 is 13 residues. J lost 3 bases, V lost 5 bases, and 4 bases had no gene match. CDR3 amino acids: CSALTGTNQPQHF. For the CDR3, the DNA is TGCAGTGCTTTGACAGGGACCAATCAGCCCCAGCATTTT.

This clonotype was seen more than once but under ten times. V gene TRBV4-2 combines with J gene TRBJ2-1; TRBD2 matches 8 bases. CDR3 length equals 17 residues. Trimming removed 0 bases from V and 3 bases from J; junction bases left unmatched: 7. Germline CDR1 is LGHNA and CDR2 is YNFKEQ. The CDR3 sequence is CASSQEFTSGLYNEQFF. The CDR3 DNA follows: TGTGCCAGCAGCCAAGAGTTCACTAGCGGACTCTACAATGAGCAGTTCTTC.

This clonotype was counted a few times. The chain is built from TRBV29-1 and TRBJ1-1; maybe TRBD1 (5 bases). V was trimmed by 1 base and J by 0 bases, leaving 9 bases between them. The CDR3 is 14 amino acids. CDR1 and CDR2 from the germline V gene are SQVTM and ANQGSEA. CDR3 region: CSVEGRQMNTEAFF. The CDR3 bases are TGCAGCGTTGAAGGACGACAGATGAACACTGAAGCTTTCTTT.

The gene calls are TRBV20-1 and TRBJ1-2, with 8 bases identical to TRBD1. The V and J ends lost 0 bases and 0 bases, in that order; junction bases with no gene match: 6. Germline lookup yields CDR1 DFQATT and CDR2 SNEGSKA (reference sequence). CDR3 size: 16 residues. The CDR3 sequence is CSARDKVGQANYGYTF. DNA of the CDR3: TGCAGTGCTAGAGATAAGGTGGGACAGGCTAACTATGGCTACACCTTC.

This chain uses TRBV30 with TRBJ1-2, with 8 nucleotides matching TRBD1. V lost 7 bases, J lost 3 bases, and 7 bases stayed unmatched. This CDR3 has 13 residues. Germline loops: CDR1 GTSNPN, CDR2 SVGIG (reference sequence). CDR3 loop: CASTVTGDYGYTF. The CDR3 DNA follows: TGTGCCTCCACTGTGACAGGGGACTATGGCTACACCTTC.

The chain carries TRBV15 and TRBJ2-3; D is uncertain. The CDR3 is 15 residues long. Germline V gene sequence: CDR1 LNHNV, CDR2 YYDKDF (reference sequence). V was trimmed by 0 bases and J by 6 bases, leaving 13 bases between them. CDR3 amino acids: CATSRDKARADTQYF. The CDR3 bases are TGTGCCACCAGCAGAGATAAGGCTAGGGCGGATACGCAGTATTTT.

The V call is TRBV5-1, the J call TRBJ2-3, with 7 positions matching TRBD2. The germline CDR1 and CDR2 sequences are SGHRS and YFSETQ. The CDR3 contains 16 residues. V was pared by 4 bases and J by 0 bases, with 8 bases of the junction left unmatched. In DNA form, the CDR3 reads TGCGCCAGCAGCGGATTCAGCGGGGCTAGCACAGATACGCAGTATTTT. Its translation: CASSGFSGASTDTQYF.

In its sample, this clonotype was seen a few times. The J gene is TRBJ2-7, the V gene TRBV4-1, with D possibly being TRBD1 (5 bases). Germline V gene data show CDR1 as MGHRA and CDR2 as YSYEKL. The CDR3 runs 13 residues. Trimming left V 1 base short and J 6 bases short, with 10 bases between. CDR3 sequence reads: CASSQVGRGEQYF. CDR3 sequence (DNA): TGCGCCAGCAGCCAAGTGGGAAGGGGCGAGCAGTACTTC.

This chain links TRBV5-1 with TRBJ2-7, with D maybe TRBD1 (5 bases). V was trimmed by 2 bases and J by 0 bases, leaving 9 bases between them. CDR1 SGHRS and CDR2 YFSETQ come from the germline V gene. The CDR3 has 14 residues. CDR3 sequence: CASSFTGDSYEQYF. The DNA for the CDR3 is TGCGCCAGCAGCTTTACAGGAGACTCCTACGAGCAGTACTTC.

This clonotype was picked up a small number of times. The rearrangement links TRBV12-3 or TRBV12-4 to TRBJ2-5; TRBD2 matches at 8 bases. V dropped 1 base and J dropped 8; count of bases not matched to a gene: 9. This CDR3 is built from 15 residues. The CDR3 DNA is TGTGCCAGCAGTTTAGTCAGCGGGAGCGTTGGTACCCAGTACTTC. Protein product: CASSLVSGSVGTQYF.

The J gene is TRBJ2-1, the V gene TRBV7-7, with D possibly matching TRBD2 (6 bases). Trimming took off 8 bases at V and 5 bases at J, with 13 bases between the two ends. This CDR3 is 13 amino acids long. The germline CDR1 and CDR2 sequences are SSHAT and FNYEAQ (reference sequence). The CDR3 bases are TGTGCCAGCCGAAAATGGGGGGACAATGAGCAGTTCTTC. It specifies CASRKWGDNEQFF.

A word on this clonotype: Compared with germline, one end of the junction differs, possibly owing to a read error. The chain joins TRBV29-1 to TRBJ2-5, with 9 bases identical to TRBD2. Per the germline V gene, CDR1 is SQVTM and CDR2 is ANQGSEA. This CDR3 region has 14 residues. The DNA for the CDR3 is TGCAGCGTTGAAGTAGCGGGAGTCCGTATGACCCAGTGCTTC. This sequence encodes CSVEVAGVRMTQCF. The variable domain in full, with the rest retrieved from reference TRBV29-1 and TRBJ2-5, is SAVISQKPSRDICQRGTSLTIQCQVDSQVTMMFWYRQQPGQSLTLIATANQGSEATYESGFVIDKFPISRPNLTFSTLTVSNMSPEDSSIYLCSVEVAGVRMTQCFGPGTRLLVL.

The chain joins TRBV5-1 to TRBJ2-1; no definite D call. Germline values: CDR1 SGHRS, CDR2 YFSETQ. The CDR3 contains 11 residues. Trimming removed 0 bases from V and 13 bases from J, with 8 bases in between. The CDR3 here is CASSLDSTQFF. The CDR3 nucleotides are TGCGCCAGCAGCTTGGACTCTACTCAGTTCTTC.

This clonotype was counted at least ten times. CDR3 loop: CASTRRPSGDAMNTEAFF. CDR3 nucleotides: TGTGCCAGCACTCGACGACCCTCCGGGGATGCCATGAACACTGAAGCTTTCTTT. V gene TRBV5-8 combines with J gene TRBJ1-1; D remains ambiguous. V shed 6 bases and J shed 0 bases, with 24 bases lying between them. The CDR3 extends over 18 amino acids. Germline CDR1 reads SGHTS; CDR2 reads YDEGEE. Full variable domain (rest looked up from reference TRBV5-8 and TRBJ1-1): EAGVTQSPTHLIKTRGQQATLRCSPISGHTSVYWYQQALGLGLQFLLWYDEGEERNRGNFPPRFSGRQFPNYSSELNVNALELEDSALYLCASTRRPSGDAMNTEAFFGQGTRLTVV.